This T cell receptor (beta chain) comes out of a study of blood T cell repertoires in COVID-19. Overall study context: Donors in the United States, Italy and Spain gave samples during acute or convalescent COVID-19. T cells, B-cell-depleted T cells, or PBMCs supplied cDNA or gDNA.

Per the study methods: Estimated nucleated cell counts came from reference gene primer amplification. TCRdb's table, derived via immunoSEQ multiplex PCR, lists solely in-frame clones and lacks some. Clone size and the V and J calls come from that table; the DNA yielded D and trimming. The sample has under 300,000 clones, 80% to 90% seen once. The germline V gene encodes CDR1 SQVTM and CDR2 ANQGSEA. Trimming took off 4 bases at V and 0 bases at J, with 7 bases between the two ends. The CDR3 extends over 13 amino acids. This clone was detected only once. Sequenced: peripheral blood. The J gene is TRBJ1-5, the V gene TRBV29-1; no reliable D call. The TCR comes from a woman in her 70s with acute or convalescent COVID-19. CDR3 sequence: CSVVVGSNQPQHF. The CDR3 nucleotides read TGCAGCGTTGTGGTCGGTAGCAATCAGCCCCAGCATTTT. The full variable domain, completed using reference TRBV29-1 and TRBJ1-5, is SAVISQKPSRDICQRGTSLTIQCQVDSQVTMMFWYRQQPGQSLTLIATANQGSEATYESGFVIDKFPISRPNLTFSTLTVSNMSPEDSSIYLCSVVVGSNQPQHFGDGTRLSIL.